The source of this T cell receptor (beta chain) is a study of blood T cell repertoires in COVID-19. Sequenced by immunoSEQ multiplex PCR; TCRdb stores in-frame clones only, minus some. The top ten hold 6.5% to 8% of the sample, which has tens of thousands of clones, 83% seen once. The CDR3 runs to 12 residues. V was shortened by 4 bases and J by 10 bases, with 13 bases between the two germline ends. Germline V gives CDR1 SGHDN, CDR2 FVKESK. The sequence came from a human donor in a cohort sampled during active COVID-19. This chain connects TRBV14 to TRBJ1-1; D uncertain. Sequenced sample: peripheral blood. The CDR3 nucleotides are TGTGCCAGCAGCCGAATAAGGGCGGGAGCTTTCTTT. Translating gives CASSRIRAGAFF.